The 13 T cell receptor beta chains below were found in one sample sequenced in a study of cytotoxic CD8 clonotypes in ibrutinib-treated CLL. Only in-frame clones appear in the TCRdb table, and some are missing; sequencing was by immunoSEQ multiplex PCR. Of fewer than 150,000 clones in the sample, approximately 80% are singletons; the top ten hold 2.5% to 3.5%. Sequences were derived from PBMCs, sampled after 24 months of ibrutinib treatment. The receptors come from a human donor with chronic lymphocytic leukemia.

CDR3 DNA: TGTGCCAGCAACCCCGGGCCGGTCCCTACTGAAGCTTTCTTT. It yields the protein CASNPGPVPTEAFF. This sequence joins TRBV5-4 and TRBJ1-1, with D hard to call. Per germline, CDR1 SGHNT and CDR2 YYREEE (reference sequence). The germline V and J ends were trimmed by 6 bases and 5 bases, with 17 bases remaining between them. The CDR3 is 14 amino acids.

This clone appeared a single time. J is TRBJ1-2 and V is TRBV6-5; 10 bases line up with TRBD1. Germline CDR1 MNHEY, CDR2 SVGAGI. V was clipped by 7 bases and J by 9 bases; unmatched bases: 8. The CDR3 spans 13 residues. CDR3: CASTIRTGGSYTF. In DNA form, the CDR3 reads TGTGCCAGCACAATACGGACAGGGGGAAGCTACACCTTC.

The chain uses TRBV30 and TRBJ2-2; 7 bases match TRBD2. The V and J ends lost 6 bases and 6 bases, in that order; junction bases with no gene match: 16. The length of the CDR3 is 16 residues. Germline assignment: CDR1 GTSNPN and CDR2 SVGIG (reference sequence). The CDR3 region is CACTREVGGDPGELFF. CDR3 in DNA: TGTGCCTGTACCCGGGAGGTGGGGGGAGATCCCGGGGAGCTGTTTTTT.

The V call is TRBV14, the J call TRBJ2-7; TRBD2 matches 13 bases. The germline V gene encodes CDR1 SGHDN and CDR2 FVKESK. The CDR3 extends over 20 amino acids. The junction had 13 bases not matched to a gene; V was cut back by 2 bases and J by 0 bases. The CDR3 protein is CASSQSRGRGLAGNSYEQYF. Written as DNA, the CDR3 is TGTGCCAGCAGCCAATCTCGGGGCAGGGGACTAGCGGGGAACTCCTACGAGCAGTACTTC.

A word on this clone: The sample carries other DNA sequences with the same CDR3. J is TRBJ2-1 and V is TRBV5-1; D is possibly TRBD2 (6 bases). Germline V gives CDR1 SGHRS, CDR2 YFSETQ. The CDR3 is 15 residues long. With 5 bases removed from V and 3 bases from J, the gap between germline ends came to 15 bases. In DNA, the CDR3 is TGCGCCAGCAGTCCGGGACTGGCGGACTACAATGAGCAGTTCTTC. Its translation: CASSPGLADYNEQFF.

CDR3 DNA sequence: TGTGCCAGCTCACACGGGACAGGGTGGAACTACGAGCAGTACTTC. Translating gives CASSHGTGWNYEQYF. V is TRBV18 and J is TRBJ2-7; TRBD1 agrees at 9 bases. V was clipped by 4 bases and J by 3 bases; unmatched bases: 7. The CDR3 runs 15 residues. Looked up from germline, CDR1 is KGHSH and CDR2 is LQKENI.

As for this clone: Different DNA sequences within this sample yield the same CDR3. The rearrangement joins TRBV9 to TRBJ2-3, with 8 bases matching TRBD2. The J segment lost 5 bases and the V segment lost 2 bases, leaving 1 base of the junction unmatched. This CDR3 contains 13 residues. The germline CDR1 and CDR2 sequences are SGDLS and YYNGEE. CDR3 sequence reads: CASSVGGGDTQYF. As DNA, the CDR3 is TGTGCCAGCAGCGTCGGGGGGGGAGATACGCAGTATTTT.

V and J are TRBV5-3 and TRBJ1-2; TRBD1 aligns across 7 bases. TRBV5-3 carries the ORF label, with uncertain function. CDR3 length equals 15 residues. With V trimmed by 4 bases and J by 1 base, 7 bases remained unmatched. The CDR3 DNA is TGTGCCAGAAGCCGTCGGACAGGCTATAACTATGGCTACACCTTC. Amino acids: CARSRRTGYNYGYTF.

The V call is TRBV29-1, the J call TRBJ2-3; a possible D gene is TRBD2 (5 bases). The CDR3 runs 14 residues. The germline CDR1 and CDR2 sequences are SQVTM and ANQGSEA. CDR3 sequence: CSAVGRGSTDTQYF. The CDR3 nucleotides read TGCAGTGCTGTGGGCCGGGGTAGCACAGATACGCAGTATTTT.

This chain connects TRBV10-3 to TRBJ2-7; D tentatively fits TRBD1 or TRBD2 (7 bases each). This CDR3 contains 14 residues. Germline CDR1 ENHRY, CDR2 SYGVKD. V was cut by 5 bases and J by 5 bases, with 16 bases left in between. The CDR3 region is CAISKNSGGDEQYF. The CDR3 nucleotides are TGTGCCATCAGTAAAAATTCAGGGGGGGACGAGCAGTACTTC.

The V and J genes are TRBV7-9 and TRBJ1-1; unclear D gene. From germline, CDR1 is SEHNR and CDR2 FQNEAQ (reference sequence). Deletions cut 1 base from V and 4 bases from J, with 10 bases between. The CDR3 sequence is 14 residues long. CDR3 sequence (DNA): TGTGCCAGCAGCTTAGGGGCTCCCGGCACTGAAGCTTTCTTT. Amino acids: CASSLGAPGTEAFF.

This clone was observed a few times. The V gene is TRBV19, the J gene TRBJ2-2, with D perhaps matching TRBD2 (5 bases). Trimming took 1 base from V and 5 from J, leaving 8 bases between them. CDR3 length: 14 residues. The germline gives CDR1 LNHDA, CDR2 SQIVND (reference sequence). The CDR3 reads CASSIVRGTGELFF. For the CDR3, the DNA is TGTGCCAGTAGTATAGTTCGAGGGACCGGGGAGCTGTTTTTT.

The chain employs TRBV5-4 and TRBJ2-7; D possibly corresponds to TRBD1 (5 bases). The germline V and J ends were trimmed by 0 bases and 6 bases, with 10 bases remaining between them. Germline loops: CDR1 SGHNT, CDR2 YYREEE (reference sequence). The CDR3 runs to 13 residues. The CDR3 coding sequence is TGTGCCAGCAGCTTGGCACAGGCACGCGAGCAGTACTTC. Translation gives CASSLAQAREQYF.